The rows below give T cell receptor beta chains drawn from one sample of a study of molecular identifiers for immune sequencing clone quantification. TCRdb re-derived calls from the PCR reads in MiXCR, one entry per CDR3 protein. There are about 40,000 distinct CDR3 sequences in the sample; approximately 24% occur only once, and about 1% lies in the top ten. Sequenced: naive CD8+ T cells from blood, with Jurkat cell RNA spiked in. All receptors come from a human donor in good health. Some libraries in this study had Jurkat cell RNA spiked in. CDR3s include the opening cysteine and the closing phenylalanine or tryptophan. The D gene is left open where the match is weak. Not every row has a clone size; where given, it reads once, few, many or a size class.

v_call: TRBV15
d_call: TRBD2
clone_size: few
j_call: TRBJ2-3
cdr3_nt: TGTGCCACCAGCCCCGGGGGGGCGAGTATAACAGATACGCAGTATTTT
cdr3_aa: CATSPGGASITDTQYF

v_call: TRBV6-2/TRBV6-3
d_call: .
clone_size: many
j_call: TRBJ2-7
cdr3_nt: TGTGCCAGCGGCCTCAGTTCCGCCGAGCAGTACTTC
cdr3_aa: CASGLSSAEQYF

v_call: TRBV11-2
d_call: .
clone_size: many
j_call: TRBJ2-7
cdr3_nt: TGTGCCAGCAGCTTAGCCCTGGACAGCTACTACGAGCAGTACTTC
cdr3_aa: CASSLALDSYYEQYF

v_call: TRBV2
d_call: .
clone_size: many
j_call: TRBJ2-7
cdr3_nt: TGTGCCAGCATCCAGCTTAGCTCCTACGAGCAGTACTTC
cdr3_aa: CASIQLSSYEQYF

v_call: TRBV3-1
d_call: .
clone_size: many
j_call: TRBJ1-5
cdr3_nt: TGTGCCAGCAGCAATCCGGGGAGCAATCAGCCCCAGCATTTT
cdr3_aa: CASSNPGSNQPQHF

v_call: TRBV5-4
d_call: .
clone_size: medium-sized
j_call: TRBJ1-1
cdr3_nt: TGTGCCAGCAGCCTCATGTCAGGGGCTGCTGAAGCTTTCTTT
cdr3_aa: CASSLMSGAAEAFF

v_call: TRBV19
d_call: TRBD1
clone_size: .
j_call: TRBJ1-5
cdr3_nt: TGTGCCAGTATCGGTGTGGACAGGACCCAGCCCCAGCATTTT
cdr3_aa: CASIGVDRTQPQHF

v_call: TRBV3-1
d_call: .
clone_size: many
j_call: TRBJ2-3
cdr3_nt: TGTGCCAGCAGCCAAGCGGAACGGACCACAGATACGCAGTATTTT
cdr3_aa: CASSQAERTTDTQYF

v_call: TRBV7-2
d_call: .
clone_size: .
j_call: TRBJ1-1
cdr3_nt: TGTGCCCGCAGCCTAGAGGTTGGTTACCCTGAAGCTTTCTTT
cdr3_aa: CARSLEVGYPEAFF

v_call: TRBV7-8
d_call: .
clone_size: .
j_call: TRBJ2-7
cdr3_nt: TGTGCCAGCAGCATAGCCCCCGGGACGTCCGCCAACGAGCAGTACTTC
cdr3_aa: CASSIAPGTSANEQYF

v_call: TRBV6-5
d_call: .
clone_size: few
j_call: TRBJ1-4
cdr3_nt: TGTGCCAGCAGCCCAGGGACCGCTGGTAATGAAAAACTGTTTTTT
cdr3_aa: CASSPGTAGNEKLFF

v_call: TRBV9
d_call: .
clone_size: many
j_call: TRBJ1-5
cdr3_nt: TGTGCCAGCAGCCCGGGTGGCCCTAGCAATCAGCCCCAGCATTTT
cdr3_aa: CASSPGGPSNQPQHF

v_call: TRBV6-5
d_call: TRBD2
clone_size: many
j_call: TRBJ2-3
cdr3_nt: TGTGCCAGCACCCCAGTGACTAGCGGGATCACAGATACGCAGTATTTT
cdr3_aa: CASTPVTSGITDTQYF

v_call: TRBV29-1
d_call: .
clone_size: once
j_call: TRBJ2-1
cdr3_nt: TGCAGCGTTAAAGTGTTGGGGAACAATGAGCAGTTCTTC
cdr3_aa: CSVKVLGNNEQFF

v_call: TRBV5-5
d_call: TRBD1
clone_size: many
j_call: TRBJ1-5
cdr3_nt: TGTGCCCCAGCAGTCACCGCCCGGGACAGGCCGAAAATTTATAGCAATCAGCCCCAGCATTTT
cdr3_aa: CAPAVTARDRPKIYSNQPQHF

v_call: TRBV14
d_call: .
clone_size: many
j_call: TRBJ2-7
cdr3_nt: TGTGCCAGCAGCCAAGTTTTGTCGGTCAGGGGTTCCGAGCAGTACTTC
cdr3_aa: CASSQVLSVRGSEQYF

v_call: TRBV20-1
d_call: TRBD1
clone_size: .
j_call: TRBJ2-7
cdr3_nt: TGCAGTGCTAGACCTCGAGACAGGGTGTCCGAGCAGTACTTC
cdr3_aa: CSARPRDRVSEQYF

v_call: TRBV20-1
d_call: .
clone_size: many
j_call: TRBJ2-1
cdr3_nt: TGCAGTGCTTCCCTGGCGGGCTGGGACAATGAGCAGTTCTTC
cdr3_aa: CSASLAGWDNEQFF

v_call: TRBV5-6
d_call: .
clone_size: .
j_call: TRBJ2-5
cdr3_nt: TGTGCCAGCAGCTTGGGAATCGCAGAGACCCAGTACTTC
cdr3_aa: CASSLGIAETQYF

v_call: TRBV7-9
d_call: .
clone_size: .
j_call: TRBJ2-3
cdr3_nt: TGTGCCAGCAGCGCCGACTCCACAGATACGCAGTATTTT
cdr3_aa: CASSADSTDTQYF

v_call: TRBV9
d_call: TRBD1
clone_size: many
j_call: TRBJ2-7
cdr3_nt: TGTGCCAGCAGCGTTGACAGGGGGCGAGACTACGAGCAGTACTTC
cdr3_aa: CASSVDRGRDYEQYF

v_call: TRBV28
d_call: TRBD2
clone_size: .
j_call: TRBJ2-3
cdr3_nt: TGTGCCAGCAGGCTAGCGGCCCGGCTGGATACGCAGTATTTT
cdr3_aa: CASRLAARLDTQYF